Presented here are 25 T cell receptor beta chains from one specimen sequenced in a study of cytomegalovirus exposure and HLA in healthy donors. The study ran its PCR with 60 Vbeta and 13 Jbeta primers. Measured with immunoSEQ multiplex PCR; TCRdb has only the in-frame clones, and not every one. Of about 170,000 clones in the sample, 73% were seen once. What was sequenced was PBMCs. The receptors derive from a woman aged 18-35 years in good health and CMV-seropositive.

The gene calls are TRBV28 and TRBJ1-5; the match to TRBD1 covers 9 bases. CDR1 is MDHEN and CDR2 is SYDVKM in the germline V gene. The CDR3 loop spans 17 amino acids. The junction had 6 bases not matched to a gene; V was cut back by 3 bases and J by 0 bases. CDR3 coding DNA: TGTGCCAGCAGTTTCGGGACAGGGCGTTATAGCAATCAGCCCCAGCATTTT. It translates to CASSFGTGRYSNQPQHF. Combining the CDR3 with reference TRBV28 and TRBJ1-5 gives the whole variable domain DVKVTQSSRYLVKRTGEKVFLECVQDMDHENMFWYRQDPGLGLRLIYFSYDVKMKEKGDIPEGYSVSREKKERFSLILESASTNQTSMYLCASSFGTGRYSNQPQHFGDGTRLSIL.

The chain combines TRBV4-1 with TRBJ2-5, with 7 bases fitting TRBD1. TRBJ2-7 matches the DNA end more closely, so the J call is doubtful. Per germline, CDR1 MGHRA and CDR2 YSYEKL. This CDR3 is built from 15 residues. The CDR3 reads CASSQEPQGTYEQYF. The CDR3 DNA is TGCGCCAGCAGCCAAGAACCACAGGGGACCTACGAGCAGTACTTC.

V usage is TRBV7-3 and J usage is TRBJ1-3; 7 positions match TRBD1. Trimming at V came to 6 bases and at J to 5 bases, leaving 10 bases not matched to a gene. The CDR3 consists of 15 residues. The germline V gene encodes CDR1 SGHTA and CDR2 FQGTGA. CDR3 nucleotides: TGTGCCAGCAGACCTCGACAGGGTACTAGAAACACCATATATTTT. Its protein product is CASRPRQGTRNTIYF. Variable domain in full (rest from reference TRBV7-3 and TRBJ1-3): GAGVSQTPSNKVTEKGKYVELRCDPISGHTALYWYRQSLGQGPEFLIYFQGTGAADDSGLPNDRFFAVRPEGSVSTLKIQRTERGDSAVYLCASRPRQGTRNTIYFGEGSWLTVV.

The rearrangement uses TRBV6-5 and TRBJ2-5; maybe TRBD2 (5 bases). This CDR3 comprises 15 residues. Trimming pared 5 bases from V and 5 bases from J, leaving 18 bases between. In germline, CDR1 is MNHEY, CDR2 SVGAGI. CDR3 sequence: CASSPEWLAQETQYF. Written as DNA, the CDR3 is TGTGCCAGCAGTCCCGAGTGGCTAGCCCAGGAGACCCAGTACTTC.

The chain joins TRBV5-1 to TRBJ2-1; D possibly corresponds to TRBD1 (6 bases). This CDR3 region has 15 residues. V was trimmed by 3 bases and J by 0 bases, leaving 10 bases between them. From germline, CDR1 is SGHRS and CDR2 YFSETQ. The CDR3 bases are TGCGCCAGCAGCTCTGACAGGTTCTCCTACAATGAGCAGTTCTTC. Its translation is CASSSDRFSYNEQFF.

The gene calls are TRBV6-5 and TRBJ1-2; 10 bases align to TRBD1. V shed 4 bases and J 6 bases; nucleotides not matched to a gene: 8. Germline CDR1 MNHEY, CDR2 SVGAGI. The CDR3 spans 15 residues. The CDR3 bases are TGTGCCAGCAGTTCCCGGGACAGGGGTCCCCATGGCTACACCTTC. Translation: CASSSRDRGPHGYTF.

The chain has TRBV4-2 and TRBJ1-1, with D maybe TRBD1 (6 bases). V was cut by 0 bases and J by 6 bases, with 17 bases left in between. This CDR3 is built from 16 residues. In germline, CDR1 is LGHNA, CDR2 YNFKEQ. DNA of the CDR3: TGTGCCAGCAGCCAAGATCCAGGGGCTCGGTCGCCTGAAGCTTTCTTT. As protein: CASSQDPGARSPEAFF.

This clone has a handful of counts. The DNA for the CDR3 is TGCGCCAGCAGCTTGGCAGGGCTAACCTACGAGCAGTACTTC. This codes for CASSLAGLTYEQYF. J is TRBJ2-7 and V is TRBV5-1, with D possibly matching TRBD1 (5 bases). CDR1 and CDR2 from the germline V gene are SGHRS and YFSETQ. The CDR3 loop spans 14 amino acids. Trimming removed 0 bases from V and 2 bases from J, with 9 bases in between.

The chain recombines TRBV4-2 with TRBJ1-1, with D perhaps TRBD1 (6 bases). V lost 1 base and J 7 bases, leaving 13 bases between the germline ends. CDR1 and CDR2 (germline): LGHNA, YNFKEQ. The CDR3 consists of 14 residues. The CDR3 DNA follows: TGTGCCAGCAGCCAAGGGGGGCAGGGGTATGAAGCTTTCTTT. It specifies CASSQGGQGYEAFF.

The chain recombines TRBV28 with TRBJ2-3; a possible D gene is TRBD1 (5 bases). Trimming pared 5 bases from V and 3 bases from J, leaving 12 bases between. In germline, CDR1 is MDHEN, CDR2 SYDVKM. This CDR3 region has 14 residues. The CDR3 is CASSAQAVTDTQYF. CDR3 in DNA: TGTGCCAGCAGTGCACAGGCTGTTACAGATACGCAGTATTTT.

This clone showed up just a few times. The J gene is TRBJ2-1, the V gene TRBV20-1, with D maybe TRBD1 (6 bases). V shed 5 bases and J shed 9 bases, with 8 bases lying between them. CDR3 length equals 10 residues. CDR1 is DFQATT and CDR2 is SNEGSKA in the germline V gene (reference sequence). CDR3 sequence: CSAEGGEQFF. The CDR3 DNA sequence: TGCAGTGCTGAAGGGGGTGAGCAGTTCTTC.

This clone is a singleton in its sample. Compared with germline, one end of the junction differs, possibly owing to a read error. V usage is TRBV7-9 and J usage is TRBJ2-1; D unresolved. Germline V gene data show CDR1 as SEHNR and CDR2 as FQNEAQ (reference sequence). The CDR3 length is 11 residues. The DNA for the CDR3 is TGTTCCAGCAGCTTACCAAATGAGCAGTTCTTC. Its protein is CSSSLPNEQFF. Looking up the rest from reference TRBV7-9 and TRBJ2-1 gives the full variable domain: DTGVSQNPRHKITKRGQNVTFRCDPISEHNRLYWYRQTLGQGPEFLTYFQNEAQLEKSRLLSDRFSAERPKGSFSTLEIQRTEQGDSAMYLCSSSLPNEQFFGPGTRLTVL.

The chain carries TRBV28 and TRBJ1-5; 8 nucleotides match TRBD1. This CDR3 has 15 amino acids. Per germline, CDR1 MDHEN and CDR2 SYDVKM. V trimming: 5 bases; J trimming: 2 bases; junction bases outside the gene matches: 5. CDR3 residues: CASSPTGVGNQPQHF. As DNA, the CDR3 is TGTGCCAGCAGTCCGACAGGGGTAGGCAATCAGCCCCAGCATTTT.

In its sample, this clone was seen a few times. The genes are TRBV14 and TRBJ2-4; unclear D gene. This CDR3 has 17 amino acids. Germline CDR1 reads SGHDN; CDR2 reads FVKESK. Trimming stripped 1 base from V and 0 bases from J, with 13 bases between. CDR3 nucleotide sequence: TGTGCCAGCAGCCAAGTAACCGAGAAATTAGCCAAAAACATTCAGTACTTC. Amino acid sequence: CASSQVTEKLAKNIQYF.

J is TRBJ2-1 and V is TRBV19, with TRBD2 as a possible D gene (6 bases). Germline CDR1 is LNHDA and CDR2 is SQIVND (reference sequence). The CDR3 is made up of 14 amino acids. Trimming removed 7 bases at V and 7 bases at J, with 17 bases between. The CDR3 DNA reads TGTGCCAGTACGATAGGCGGGGCCCTGAATGAGCAGTTCTTC. Its translation is CASTIGGALNEQFF.

This chain connects TRBV7-3 to TRBJ2-1; a weak D match, TRBD1 (5 bases). CDR3 length: 15 residues. V lost 0 bases, J lost 8 bases, and 14 bases lay in between. CDR1 SGHTA and CDR2 FQGTGA come from the germline V gene. The CDR3: CASSLTGVPWDEQFF. DNA for the CDR3: TGTGCCAGCAGCTTAACAGGGGTCCCCTGGGATGAGCAGTTCTTC.

The chain combines TRBV6-1 with TRBJ1-4; TRBD1 aligns across 9 bases. The CDR3 runs 14 residues. V was clipped by 3 bases and J by 5 bases; unmatched bases: 1. In germline, CDR1 is MNHNS, CDR2 SASEGT. The CDR3 sequence is CASSETGGNEKLFF. In DNA form, the CDR3 reads TGTGCCAGCAGTGAGACAGGGGGGAATGAAAAACTGTTTTTT.

The count of this clone is one. The J gene is TRBJ1-3, the V gene TRBV6-1, with 8 bases identical to TRBD1. V was pared by 2 bases and J by 5 bases, with 2 bases of the junction left unmatched. The germline CDR1 and CDR2 sequences are MNHNS and SASEGT. CDR3 length equals 14 residues. The CDR3 protein is CASSESGGRNTIYF. Here the CDR3 DNA reads TGTGCCAGCAGTGAATCAGGGGGCAGAAACACCATATATTTT.

This rearrangement joins TRBV7-5 to TRBJ2-1; the table's D gene call, TRBD2, was not cross checked with the DNA. TRBV7-5 is an annotated pseudogene. The CDR3 is 17 residues long. The CDR3: CVRSPGLAGPPHNEQFF. CDR3 in DNA: TGTGTCAGAAGCCCCGGACTAGCGGGGCCCCCGCACAATGAGCAGTTCTTC.

This chain links TRBV9 with TRBJ2-7; the match to TRBD1 covers 8 bases. The CDR3 extends over 15 amino acids. V dropped 0 bases and J dropped 4; count of bases not matched to a gene: 6. The germline V gene has CDR1 SGDLS and CDR2 YYNGEE. This chain's CDR3 is CASSVAAGGSYEQYF. In DNA form, the CDR3 reads TGTGCCAGCAGCGTAGCGGCAGGGGGCTCTTACGAGCAGTACTTC.

V usage is TRBV7-2 and J usage is TRBJ2-7; D gene ambiguous. Per the germline V gene, CDR1 is SGHTA and CDR2 is FQGNSA. The CDR3 length is 12 residues. V was trimmed by 2 bases and J by 3 bases, leaving 5 bases between them. The CDR3 sequence is CASSLISYEQYF. The CDR3 DNA reads as TGTGCCAGCAGCTTAATCAGCTACGAGCAGTACTTC.

Only a few counts were recorded for this clone. CDR3 loop: CASSMTLQETQYF. The CDR3 bases are TGTGCCAGTAGTATGACTTTACAAGAGACCCAGTACTTC. This chain links TRBV19 with TRBJ2-5; D gene uncertain. V was trimmed by 3 bases and J by 2 bases, leaving 7 bases between them. The germline V gene has CDR1 LNHDA and CDR2 SQIVND (reference sequence). The CDR3 is 13 amino acids.

This clone appeared once. The rearrangement links TRBV7-2 to TRBJ1-6, with TRBD1 as a possible D gene (6 bases). CDR1 is SGHTA and CDR2 is FQGNSA in the germline V gene. Trimming left V 3 bases short and J 8 bases short, with 11 bases between. This CDR3 has 14 amino acids. The DNA for the CDR3 is TGTGCCAGCAGCTTTACAGGGTTCGATTCACCCCTCCACTTT. Protein product: CASSFTGFDSPLHF.

V gene TRBV11-3 combines with J gene TRBJ2-3; 14 nucleotides match TRBD2. The V and J ends lost 5 bases and 2 bases, in that order; junction bases with no gene match: 12. The CDR3 is 19 residues long. The V gene's germline CDR1 is SGHNT and CDR2 YENEEA. CDR3 coding DNA: TGTGCCAGCAGCCCTGGGTGGACTAGCGGGGGGCATATCACAGATACGCAGTATTTT. This encodes CASSPGWTSGGHITDTQYF.

This chain's CDR3 is CASSEAGRGGVYGYTF. CDR3 coding DNA: TGTGCCAGCAGTGAAGCGGGAAGGGGAGGAGTCTATGGCTACACCTTC. The rearrangement joins TRBV2 to TRBJ1-2, with a weak D call TRBD1 (5 bases). V gave up 0 bases and J gave up 4 bases, with 15 bases separating them. The length of the CDR3 is 16 residues. The germline CDR1 and CDR2 sequences are SNHLY and FYNNEI. The full variable domain, in which reference TRBV2 and TRBJ1-2 provide the parts outside the CDR3, is EPEVTQTPSHQVTQMGQEVILRCVPISNHLYFYWYRQILGQKVEFLVSFYNNEISEKSEIFDDQFSVERPDGSNFTLKIRSTKLEDSAMYFCASSEAGRGGVYGYTFGSGTRLTVV.